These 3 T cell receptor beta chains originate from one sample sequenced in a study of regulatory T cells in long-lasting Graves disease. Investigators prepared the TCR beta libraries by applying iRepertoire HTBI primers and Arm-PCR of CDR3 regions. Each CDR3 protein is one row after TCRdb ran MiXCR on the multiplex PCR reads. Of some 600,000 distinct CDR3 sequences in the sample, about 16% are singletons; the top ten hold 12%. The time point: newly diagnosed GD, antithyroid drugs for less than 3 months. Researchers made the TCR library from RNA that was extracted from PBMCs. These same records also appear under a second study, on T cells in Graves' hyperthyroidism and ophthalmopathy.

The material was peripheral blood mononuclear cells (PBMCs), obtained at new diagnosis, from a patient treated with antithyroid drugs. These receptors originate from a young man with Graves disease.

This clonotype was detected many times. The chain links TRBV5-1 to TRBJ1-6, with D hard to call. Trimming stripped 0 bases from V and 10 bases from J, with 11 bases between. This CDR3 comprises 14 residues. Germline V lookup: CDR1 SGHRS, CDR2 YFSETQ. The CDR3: CASSLGQKSSPLHF. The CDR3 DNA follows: TGCGCCAGCAGCTTGGGCCAGAAAAGCTCACCCCTCCACTTT.

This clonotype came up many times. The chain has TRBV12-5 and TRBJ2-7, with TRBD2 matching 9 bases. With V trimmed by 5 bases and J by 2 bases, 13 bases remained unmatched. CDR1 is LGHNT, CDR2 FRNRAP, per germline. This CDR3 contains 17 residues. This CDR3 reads CASGPAGAGGSTYEQYF. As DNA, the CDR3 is TGTGCTAGTGGTCCCGCGGGGGCGGGAGGGAGCACCTACGAGCAGTACTTC. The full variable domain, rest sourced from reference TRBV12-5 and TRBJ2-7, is DARVTQTPRHKVTEMGQEVTMRCQPILGHNTVFWYRQTMMQGLELLAYFRNRAPLDDSGMPKDRFSAEMPDATLATLKIQPSEPRDSAVYFCASGPAGAGGSTYEQYFGPGTRLTVT.

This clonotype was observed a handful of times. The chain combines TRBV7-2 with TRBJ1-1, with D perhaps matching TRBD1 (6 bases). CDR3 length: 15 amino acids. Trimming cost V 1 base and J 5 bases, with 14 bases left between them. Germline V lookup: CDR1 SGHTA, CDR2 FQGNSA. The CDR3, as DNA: TGTGCCAGCAGCTTAGACAGGTGGAGGGGGACTGAAGCTTTCTTT. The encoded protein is CASSLDRWRGTEAFF.